This TCR beta chain was identified in a study of somatic mutations in cytotoxic T cells in rheumatoid arthritis. Trimming took 1 base from V and 5 from J; bases not matched to a gene: 5. In germline, CDR1 is GTSNPN, CDR2 SVGIG (reference sequence). This CDR3 has 15 amino acids. Only in-frame clones appear in the TCRdb table, and some are missing; sequencing was by immunoSEQ multiplex PCR. The sample contains 20,000 or so clones, less than 85% of which appear only once. The TCR was taken from a woman in her 40s with rheumatoid arthritis. This sequence joins TRBV30 and TRBJ2-5; 12 bases agree with TRBD2. Specimen: CD8+ T cells sorted from blood. In nucleotides, the CDR3 is TGTGCCTGGAGTGATCTAGCGGGGGGGCCGGAGACCCAGTACTTC. Amino acids: CAWSDLAGGPETQYF.